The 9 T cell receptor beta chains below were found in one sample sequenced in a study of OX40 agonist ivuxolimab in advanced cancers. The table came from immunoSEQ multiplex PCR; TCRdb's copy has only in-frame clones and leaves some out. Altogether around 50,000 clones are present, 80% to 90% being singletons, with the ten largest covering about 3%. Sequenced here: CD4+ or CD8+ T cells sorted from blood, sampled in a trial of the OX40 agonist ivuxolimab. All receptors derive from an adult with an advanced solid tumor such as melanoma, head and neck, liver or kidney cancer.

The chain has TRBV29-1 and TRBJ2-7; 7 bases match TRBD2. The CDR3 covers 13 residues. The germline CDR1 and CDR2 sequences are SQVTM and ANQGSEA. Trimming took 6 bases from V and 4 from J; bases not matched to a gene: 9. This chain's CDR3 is CSVPGEGRYEQYF. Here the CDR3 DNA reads TGCAGCGTCCCCGGGGAGGGAAGGTACGAGCAGTACTTC.

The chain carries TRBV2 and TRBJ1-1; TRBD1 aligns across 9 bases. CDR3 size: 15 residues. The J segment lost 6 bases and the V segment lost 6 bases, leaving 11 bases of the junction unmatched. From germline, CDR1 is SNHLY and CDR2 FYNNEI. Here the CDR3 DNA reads TGTGCCAGCAGCTGGGACAGGGCAGGGGGGTCTGAAGCTTTCTTT. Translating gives CASSWDRAGGSEAFF.

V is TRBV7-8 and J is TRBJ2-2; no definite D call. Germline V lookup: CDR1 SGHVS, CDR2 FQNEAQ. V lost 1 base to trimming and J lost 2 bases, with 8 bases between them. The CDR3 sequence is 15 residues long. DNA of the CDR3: TGTGCCAGCAGCTTAGACTCCTTAAACACCGGGGAGCTGTTTTTT. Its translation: CASSLDSLNTGELFF.

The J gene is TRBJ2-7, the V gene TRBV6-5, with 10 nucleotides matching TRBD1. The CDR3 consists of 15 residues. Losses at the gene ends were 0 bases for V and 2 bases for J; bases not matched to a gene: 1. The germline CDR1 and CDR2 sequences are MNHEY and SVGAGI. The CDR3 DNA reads TGTGCCAGCAGTTACTCGACAGGGGGCCCCTACGAGCAGTACTTC. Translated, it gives CASSYSTGGPYEQYF.

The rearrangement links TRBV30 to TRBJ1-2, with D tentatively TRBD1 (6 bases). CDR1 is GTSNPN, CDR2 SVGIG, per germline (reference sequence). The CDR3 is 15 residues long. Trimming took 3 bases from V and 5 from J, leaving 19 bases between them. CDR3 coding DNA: TGTGCCTGGAGCCCCGGGCCCGGGGGCCGTTATGGCTACACCTTC. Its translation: CAWSPGPGGRYGYTF.

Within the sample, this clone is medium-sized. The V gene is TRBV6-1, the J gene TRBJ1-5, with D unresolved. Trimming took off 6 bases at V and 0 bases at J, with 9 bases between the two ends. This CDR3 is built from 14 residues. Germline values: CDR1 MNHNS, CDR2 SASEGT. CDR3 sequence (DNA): TGTGCCAGCAGGACTGGGTTTAGCAATCAGCCCCAGCATTTT. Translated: CASRTGFSNQPQHF.

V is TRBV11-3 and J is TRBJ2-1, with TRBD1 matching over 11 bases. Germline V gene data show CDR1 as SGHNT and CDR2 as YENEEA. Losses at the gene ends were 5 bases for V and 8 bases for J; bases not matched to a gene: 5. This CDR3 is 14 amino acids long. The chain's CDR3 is CASSPGQGADEQFF. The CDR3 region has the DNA TGTGCCAGCAGCCCCGGACAGGGGGCTGATGAGCAGTTCTTC.

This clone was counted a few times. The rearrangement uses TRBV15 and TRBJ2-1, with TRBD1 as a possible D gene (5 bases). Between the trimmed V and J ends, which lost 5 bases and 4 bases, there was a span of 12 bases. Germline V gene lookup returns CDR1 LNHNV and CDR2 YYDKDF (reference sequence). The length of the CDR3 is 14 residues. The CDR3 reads CATSYRDSYNEQFF. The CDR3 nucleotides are TGTGCCACCAGCTATAGAGACAGTTACAATGAGCAGTTCTTC.

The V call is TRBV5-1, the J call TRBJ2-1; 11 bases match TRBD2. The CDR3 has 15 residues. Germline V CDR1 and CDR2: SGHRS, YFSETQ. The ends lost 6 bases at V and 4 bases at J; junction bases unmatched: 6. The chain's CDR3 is CASNEGLADYNEQFF. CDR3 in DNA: TGCGCCAGCAACGAGGGACTAGCGGATTACAATGAGCAGTTCTTC.